Below are 10 T cell receptor beta chains sequenced from a single sample in a study of cytomegalovirus exposure and HLA in healthy donors. PCR amplification relied on 60 Vbeta primers (plus 13 Jbeta primers). The method was immunoSEQ multiplex PCR; TCRdb's version includes in-frame clones alone and lacks a portion of them. The table shows approximately 180,000 clones, with roughly 76% occurring only once. Sequenced: PBMCs. The receptors were sampled from a woman under 30 in good health and CMV-seropositive.

The J gene is TRBJ1-6, the V gene TRBV27; a weak D match, TRBD1 (6 bases). Per germline, CDR1 MNHEY and CDR2 SMNVEV (reference sequence). Trimming took off 7 bases at V and 6 bases at J, with 16 bases between the two ends. CDR3 length: 15 residues. The CDR3 spells CASTDSPGVNSPLHF. CDR3 nucleotides: TGTGCCAGCACGGACAGCCCCGGAGTTAATTCACCCCTCCACTTT.

The chain joins TRBV18 to TRBJ1-5, with D possibly matching TRBD1 (5 bases). Germline CDR1 is KGHSH and CDR2 is LQKENI. V was pared by 6 bases and J by 4 bases, with 13 bases between. This CDR3 comprises 14 residues. The CDR3 sequence: CASSLGGVNQPQHF. The DNA of the CDR3 is TGTGCCAGCTCCCTGGGGGGGGTTAATCAGCCCCAGCATTTT.

The chain couples TRBV19 to TRBJ1-3; perhaps TRBD1 as D (5 bases). The CDR3 totals 14 residues. Germline CDR1 reads LNHDA; CDR2 reads SQIVND (reference sequence). Trimming left V 7 bases short and J 7 bases short, with 17 bases between. CDR3 nucleotide sequence: TGTGCCAGTACCCCAACCGGCGGGGGGAACACCATATATTTT. This sequence encodes CASTPTGGGNTIYF.

This clone was counted once. The chain joins TRBV11-3 to TRBJ2-2; no clear D gene. The CDR3 totals 13 residues. CDR1 is SGHNT, CDR2 YENEEA, per germline. Trimming pared 4 bases from V and 5 bases from J, leaving 8 bases between. The CDR3 here is CASSSRRTGELFF. The CDR3 nucleotides read TGTGCCAGCAGCTCACGGCGGACCGGGGAGCTGTTTTTT.

This chain joins TRBV18 and TRBJ1-5; D gene uncertain. Per the germline V gene, CDR1 is KGHSH and CDR2 is LQKENI. This CDR3 has 13 residues. V shed 4 bases and J shed 9 bases, with 13 bases lying between them. CDR3 nucleotides: TGTGCCAGCTCACAAGCTGGACTGGGGCCCCAGCATTTT. This gives the protein CASSQAGLGPQHF.

The chain has TRBV14 and TRBJ2-3; D not certain. CDR1 is SGHDN and CDR2 is FVKESK in the germline V gene. V dropped 4 bases and J dropped 8 bases, with 7 bases sitting between them. The CDR3 has 11 residues. CDR3: CASSLSFTQYF. The CDR3 DNA sequence: TGTGCCAGCAGCCTTAGTTTTACGCAGTATTTT.

This chain connects TRBV11-3 to TRBJ2-7; tentatively, D is TRBD2 (5 bases). V shed 3 bases and J shed 4 bases, with 10 bases lying between them. CDR1 is SGHNT, CDR2 YENEEA, per germline. The CDR3 length is 13 residues. The CDR3 bases are TGTGCCAGCAGCTTCTCCACGGGATACGAGCAGTACTTC. Translation gives CASSFSTGYEQYF.

The chain recombines TRBV19 with TRBJ2-1; 9 bases agree with TRBD2. From germline, CDR1 is LNHDA and CDR2 SQIVND (reference sequence). CDR3 length: 17 residues. The V segment lost 5 bases and the J segment 2 bases; nucleotides outside the gene matches: 10. The chain's CDR3 is CASSYSGGGAPYNEQFF. In DNA form, the CDR3 reads TGTGCCAGTAGTTATTCGGGCGGGGGGGCCCCCTACAATGAGCAGTTCTTC.

The chain recombines TRBV4-1 with TRBJ1-1; tentative D call: TRBD1 (6 bases). Trimming stripped 1 base from V and 0 bases from J, with 15 bases between. This CDR3 spans 17 amino acids. Per the germline V gene, CDR1 is MGHRA and CDR2 is YSYEKL. The CDR3 is CASSQGLTGRMNTEAFF. The CDR3 DNA sequence: TGCGCCAGCAGCCAAGGTTTGACAGGCCGCATGAACACTGAAGCTTTCTTT.

The chain links TRBV5-1 to TRBJ1-5; no firm D call. The V and J ends lost 4 bases and 3 bases respectively, with 11 bases between them. The CDR3 runs 14 residues. Germline assignment: CDR1 SGHRS and CDR2 YFSETQ. The chain's CDR3 is CASSPGLNNQPQHF. The CDR3 DNA is TGCGCCAGCAGCCCGGGATTAAACAATCAGCCCCAGCATTTT. The whole variable domain, filled in from reference TRBV5-1 and TRBJ1-5, reads KAGVTQTPRYLIKTRGQQVTLSCSPISGHRSVSWYQQTPGQGLQFLFEYFSETQRNKGNFPGRFSGRQFSNSRSEMNVSTLELGDSALYLCASSPGLNNQPQHFGDGTRLSIL.